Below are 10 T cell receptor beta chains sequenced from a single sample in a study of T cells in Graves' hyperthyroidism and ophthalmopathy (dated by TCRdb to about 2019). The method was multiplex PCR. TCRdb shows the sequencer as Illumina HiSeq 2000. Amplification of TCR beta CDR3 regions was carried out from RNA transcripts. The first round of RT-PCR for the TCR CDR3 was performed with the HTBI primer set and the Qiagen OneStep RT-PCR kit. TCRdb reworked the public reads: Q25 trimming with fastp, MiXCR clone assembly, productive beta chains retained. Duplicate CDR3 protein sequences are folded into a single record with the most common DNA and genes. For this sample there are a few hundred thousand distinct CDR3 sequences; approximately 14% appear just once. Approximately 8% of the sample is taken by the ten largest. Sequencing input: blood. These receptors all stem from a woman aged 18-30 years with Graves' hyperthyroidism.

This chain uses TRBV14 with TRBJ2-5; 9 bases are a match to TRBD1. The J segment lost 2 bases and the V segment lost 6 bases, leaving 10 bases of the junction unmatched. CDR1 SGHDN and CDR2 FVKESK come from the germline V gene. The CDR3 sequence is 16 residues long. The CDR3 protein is CASSPFSGTGQETQYF. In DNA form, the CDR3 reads TGTGCCAGCAGTCCTTTTTCCGGGACAGGGCAAGAGACCCAGTACTTC.

CDR3 protein: CASSLNLENYGYTF. The CDR3, as DNA: TGTGCCAGCAGTTTAAATCTAGAGAACTATGGCTACACCTTC. V is TRBV12-3 or TRBV12-4 and J is TRBJ1-2, with D uncertain. The CDR3 has 14 residues. V was cut by 2 bases and J by 2 bases, with 9 bases left in between.

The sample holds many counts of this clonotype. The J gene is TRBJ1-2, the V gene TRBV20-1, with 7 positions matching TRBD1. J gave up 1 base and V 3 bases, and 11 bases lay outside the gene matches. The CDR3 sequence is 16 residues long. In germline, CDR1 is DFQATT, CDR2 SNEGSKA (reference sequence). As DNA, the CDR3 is TGCAGTGCTAGGGGGACAGTAAGGGACCTTAACTATGGCTACACCTTC. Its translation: CSARGTVRDLNYGYTF.

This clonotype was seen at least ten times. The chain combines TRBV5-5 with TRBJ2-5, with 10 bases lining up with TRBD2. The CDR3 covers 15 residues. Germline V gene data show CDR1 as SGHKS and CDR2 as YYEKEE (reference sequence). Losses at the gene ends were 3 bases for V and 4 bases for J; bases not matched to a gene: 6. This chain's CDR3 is CASSSGTSDIETQYF. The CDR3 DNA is TGTGCCAGCAGCTCCGGGACTAGCGATATAGAGACCCAGTACTTC. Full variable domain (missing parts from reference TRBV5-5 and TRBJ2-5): DAGVTQSPTHLIKTRGQQVTLRCSPISGHKSVSWYQQVLGQGPQFIFQYYEKEERGRGNFPDRFSARQFPNYSSELNVNALLLGDSALYLCASSSGTSDIETQYFGPGTRLLVL.

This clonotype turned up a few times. CDR3 region: CASAGHLPGNTIYF. The CDR3 nucleotides are TGTGCCAGCGCGGGACATCTACCGGGAAACACCATATATTTT. The chain joins TRBV6-1 to TRBJ1-3; D might be TRBD1 (6 bases). The CDR3 length is 14 residues. Germline V CDR1 and CDR2: MNHNS, SASEGT. The ends were cut back, 8 bases at V and 4 bases at J, with 15 bases in the middle.

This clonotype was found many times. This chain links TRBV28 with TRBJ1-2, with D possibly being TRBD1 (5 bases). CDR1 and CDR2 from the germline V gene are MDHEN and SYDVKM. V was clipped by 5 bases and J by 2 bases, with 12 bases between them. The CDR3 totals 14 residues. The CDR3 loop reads CASSISGDNYGYTF. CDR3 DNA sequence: TGTGCCAGCAGTATCTCGGGGGACAACTATGGCTACACCTTC.

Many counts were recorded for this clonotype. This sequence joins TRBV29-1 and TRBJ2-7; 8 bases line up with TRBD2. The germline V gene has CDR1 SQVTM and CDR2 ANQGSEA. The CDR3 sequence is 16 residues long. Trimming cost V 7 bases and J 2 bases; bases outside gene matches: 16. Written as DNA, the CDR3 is TGCAGCGCGAGTTTAGCGGGGAGCCGTTCTACCTACGAGCAGTACTTC. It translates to CSASLAGSRSTYEQYF.

CDR3 protein: CASRNPNSPLHF. CDR3 coding DNA: TGCGCCAGCAGAAATCCCAATTCACCCCTCCACTTT. The V and J genes are TRBV5-1 and TRBJ1-6; unclear D gene. Per germline, CDR1 SGHRS and CDR2 YFSETQ. With 5 bases removed from V and 7 bases from J, the gap between germline ends came to 7 bases. This CDR3 region has 12 residues.

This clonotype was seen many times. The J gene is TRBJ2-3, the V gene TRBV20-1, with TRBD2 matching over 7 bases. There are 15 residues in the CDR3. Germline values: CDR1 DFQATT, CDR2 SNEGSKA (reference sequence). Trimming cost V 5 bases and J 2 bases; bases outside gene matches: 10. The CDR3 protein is CSAALGGVPTDTQYF. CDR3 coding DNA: TGCAGTGCTGCCCTGGGAGGGGTTCCCACAGATACGCAGTATTTT.

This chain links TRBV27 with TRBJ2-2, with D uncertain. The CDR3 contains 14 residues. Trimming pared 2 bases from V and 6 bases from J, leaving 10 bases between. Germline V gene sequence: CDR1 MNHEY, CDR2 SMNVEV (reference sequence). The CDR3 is CASSLDRRAGELFF. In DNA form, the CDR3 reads TGTGCCAGCAGTTTAGATAGAAGGGCCGGGGAGCTGTTTTTT.